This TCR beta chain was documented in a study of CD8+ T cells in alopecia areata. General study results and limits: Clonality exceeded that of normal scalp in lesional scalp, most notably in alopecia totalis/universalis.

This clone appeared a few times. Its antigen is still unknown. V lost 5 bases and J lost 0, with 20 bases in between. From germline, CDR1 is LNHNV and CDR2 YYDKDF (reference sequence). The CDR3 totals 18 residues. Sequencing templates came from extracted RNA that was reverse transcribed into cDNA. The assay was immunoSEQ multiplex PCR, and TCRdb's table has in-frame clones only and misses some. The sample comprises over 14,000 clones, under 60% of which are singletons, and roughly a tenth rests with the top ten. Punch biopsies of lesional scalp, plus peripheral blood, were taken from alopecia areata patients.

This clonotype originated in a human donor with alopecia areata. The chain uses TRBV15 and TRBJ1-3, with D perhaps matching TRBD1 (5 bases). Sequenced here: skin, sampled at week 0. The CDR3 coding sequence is TGTGCCACCAGCTCCCTTTGGGGAGGGGCGGACTCTGGAAACACCATATATTTT. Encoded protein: CATSSLWGGADSGNTIYF.